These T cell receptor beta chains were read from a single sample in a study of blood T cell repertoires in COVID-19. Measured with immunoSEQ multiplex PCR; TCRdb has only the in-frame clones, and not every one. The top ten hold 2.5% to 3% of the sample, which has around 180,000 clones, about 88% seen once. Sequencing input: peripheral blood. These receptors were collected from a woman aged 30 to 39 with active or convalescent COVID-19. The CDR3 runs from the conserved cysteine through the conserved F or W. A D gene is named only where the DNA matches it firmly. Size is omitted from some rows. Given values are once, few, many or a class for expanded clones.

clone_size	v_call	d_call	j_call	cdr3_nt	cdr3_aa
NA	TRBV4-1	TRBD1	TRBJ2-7	TGCGCCAGCAGCCAAGGTGGGACAGTATCCTACGAGCAGTACTTC	CASSQGGTVSYEQYF
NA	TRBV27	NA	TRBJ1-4	TGTGCCAGCAGTTTACTAGGGACTCCTAATGAAAAACTGTTTTTT	CASSLLGTPNEKLFF
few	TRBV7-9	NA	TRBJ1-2	TGTGCCAGCAGCTCAGAGATACCGGACATGTATGGCTACACCTTC	CASSSEIPDMYGYTF
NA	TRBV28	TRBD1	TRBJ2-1	TGTGCCAGCAGTTTAACAGGGGGCAATGAGCAGTTCTTC	CASSLTGGNEQFF
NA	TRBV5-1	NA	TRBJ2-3	TGCGCCAGCAGCTTGGGGCCGGGGGGCACAGATACGCAGTATTTT	CASSLGPGGTDTQYF
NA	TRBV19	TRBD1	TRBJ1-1	TGTGCCAGTACTCCCGGACAGGGGATAACTGAAGCTTTCTTT	CASTPGQGITEAFF
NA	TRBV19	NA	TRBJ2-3	TGTGCCAGTAGTTTAAGTCGAGGGCCTGGGGATACGCAGTATTTT	CASSLSRGPGDTQYF
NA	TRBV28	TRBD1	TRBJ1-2	TGTGCCAGCAGTCGGGACAGCCCTAACTATGGCTACACCTTC	CASSRDSPNYGYTF
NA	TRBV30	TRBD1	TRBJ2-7	TGTGCCTGGAGTGGGGGACAGTCCTACGAGCAGTACTTC	CAWSGGQSYEQYF
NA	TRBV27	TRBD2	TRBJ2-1	TGTGCCAGCAGTTCACAGGGACTAGCGGGAGGGAGCTCCTACAATGAGCAGTTCTTC	CASSSQGLAGGSSYNEQFF
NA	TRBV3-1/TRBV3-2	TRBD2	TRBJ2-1	TGTGCCAGCAGCCAAGGGTCTGCAGCGGGAGTGTCAAATGAGCAGTTCTTC	CASSQGSAAGVSNEQFF
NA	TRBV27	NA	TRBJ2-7	TGTGCCAGCAGTTTAAGACTTTCCCCCTCTTACGAGCAGTACTTC	CASSLRLSPSYEQYF
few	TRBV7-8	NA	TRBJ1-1	TGTGCCAGCAGCTTAGGTATCACTGAAGCTTTCTTT	CASSLGITEAFF
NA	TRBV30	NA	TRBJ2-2	TGTGCCTGGAGTGAAAAAAAGCGAAGGTTATACACCGGGGAGCTGTTTTTT	CAWSEKKRRLYTGELFF
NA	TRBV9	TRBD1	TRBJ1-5	TGTGCCAGCAGCGTAGGGGGACAGTTAAACCAGCCCCAGCATTTT	CASSVGGQLNQPQHF
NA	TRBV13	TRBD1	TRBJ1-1	TGTGCCAGCAGCTACGAAGGACAGGGGAACACTGAAGCTTTCTTT	CASSYEGQGNTEAFF
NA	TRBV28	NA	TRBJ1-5	TGTGCCAGCAGTTCCCTCAATCAGCCCCAGCATTTT	CASSSLNQPQHF
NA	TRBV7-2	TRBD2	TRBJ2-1	TGTGCCAGCAGCTTTAGCGGGAGGGCCAATGAGCAGTTCTTC	CASSFSGRANEQFF
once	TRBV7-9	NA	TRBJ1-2	TGTGCCATAAAAACGGCGCCCGGGACTCAATATGGCTACACCTTC	CAIKTAPGTQYGYTF
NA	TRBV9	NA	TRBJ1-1	TGTGCCAGCAGCGTAGGGGGCATGAACACTGAAGCTTTCTTT	CASSVGGMNTEAFF
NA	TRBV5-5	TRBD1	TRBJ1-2	TGTGCCAGCAGCTTCGCCCCGGGACAGGGGTACTATGGCTACACCTTC	CASSFAPGQGYYGYTF
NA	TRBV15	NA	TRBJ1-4	TGTGCCACCAGCGCGGACGGGCGGGATGAAAAACTGTTTTTT	CATSADGRDEKLFF
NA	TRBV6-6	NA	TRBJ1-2	TGTGCCAGCACTCCGGGAGGTTATGGCTACACCTTC	CASTPGGYGYTF
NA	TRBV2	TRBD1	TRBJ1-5	TGTGCCAGCACTTTAGACAGGGGGAATCAGCCCCAGCATTTT	CASTLDRGNQPQHF
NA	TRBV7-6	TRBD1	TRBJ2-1	TGTGCCAGCATCGCGAGGGGGCGGAAGAGCTCCTACAATGAGCAGTTCTTC	CASIARGRKSSYNEQFF
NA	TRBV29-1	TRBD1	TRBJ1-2	TGCAGCGTTACCTCGGGACAGGGGGCCTATGGCTACACCTTC	CSVTSGQGAYGYTF